A single sample is the source of the 20 T cell receptor beta chains below, sequenced in a study of untreated major depressive disorder. Assay used: immunoSEQ multiplex PCR; TCRdb lists only in-frame clones, some missing. The sample shows 20,000 or so clones, under 90% of them seen only once. Sequences were obtained from CD4+ T cells from PBMCs. The receptor source for this set is a young woman in good health.

The chain couples TRBV5-4 to TRBJ1-2; 7 positions match TRBD1. This CDR3 spans 15 amino acids. Losses at the gene ends were 0 bases for V and 4 bases for J; bases not matched to a gene: 6. Germline lookup yields CDR1 SGHNT and CDR2 YYREEE (reference sequence). DNA of the CDR3: TGTGCCAGCAGCTTGGGACACCAGGGGGTCTATGGCTACACCTTC. It codes for CASSLGHQGVYGYTF.

This chain connects TRBV27 to TRBJ2-5; 13 bases map to TRBD2. CDR3 length: 16 amino acids. CDR1 is MNHEY and CDR2 is SMNVEV in the germline V gene (reference sequence). V lost 5 bases, J lost 5 bases, and 8 bases stayed unmatched. DNA of the CDR3: TGTGCCAGCAGTATGGGGACTAGCGGGAATTGGGAGACCCAGTACTTC. Protein sequence: CASSMGTSGNWETQYF.

The V call is TRBV19, the J call TRBJ2-1, with a possible D match to TRBD2 (6 bases). The CDR3 is 16 residues long. V lost 7 bases to trimming and J lost 0 bases, with 16 bases between them. CDR1 and CDR2 from the germline V gene are LNHDA and SQIVND (reference sequence). The CDR3 region has the DNA TGTGCCAGTAACTCTATTAGCGGAGGCTCCTACAATGAGCAGTTCTTC. This translates into CASNSISGGSYNEQFF.

This rearrangement joins TRBV9 to TRBJ1-1, with D hard to call. V lost 2 bases to trimming and J lost 6 bases, with 5 bases between them. Germline CDR1 SGDLS, CDR2 YYNGEE. This CDR3 spans 11 amino acids. The CDR3 spells CASSVGAEAFF. DNA for the CDR3: TGTGCCAGCAGCGTTGGAGCTGAAGCTTTCTTT.

This clone was recorded a few times. V gene TRBV7-2 combines with J gene TRBJ2-3, with no clear D. Per the germline V gene, CDR1 is SGHTA and CDR2 is FQGNSA. The CDR3 is made up of 14 amino acids. V was clipped by 4 bases and J by 1 base, with 9 bases between them. The CDR3 sequence: CASSSPRRTDTQYF. CDR3 bases: TGTGCCAGCAGCTCACCCCGACGCACAGATACGCAGTATTTT.

The CDR3 DNA is TGTGCCAGCAGCCCCAGCTTAATGGGAGAGACCCAGTACTTC. This gives the protein CASSPSLMGETQYF. The chain has TRBV2 and TRBJ2-5; no firm D call. CDR1 and CDR2 from the germline V gene are SNHLY and FYNNEI. Trimming stripped 6 bases from V and 4 bases from J, with 15 bases between. CDR3 size: 14 residues.

V usage is TRBV6-1 and J usage is TRBJ2-7; TRBD1 or TRBD2 may be the D gene (5 bases each). Germline values: CDR1 MNHNS, CDR2 SASEGT. The CDR3 spans 15 residues. Trimming removed 7 bases at V and 2 bases at J, with 18 bases between. CDR3 sequence (DNA): TGTGCCAGCATCATTTCCGGGACCGCTCCCTACGAGCAGTACTTC. Translating gives CASIISGTAPYEQYF.

This chain uses TRBV2 with TRBJ1-2; a possible D gene is TRBD1 (5 bases). Trimming removed 11 bases at V and 0 bases at J, with 13 bases between. The CDR3 runs to 13 residues. The germline V gene encodes CDR1 SNHLY and CDR2 FYNNEI. The CDR3 protein is CAGAAEANYGYTF. CDR3 sequence (DNA): TGTGCCGGGGCGGCGGAGGCTAACTATGGCTACACCTTC.

CDR3 in DNA: TGTGCCAGCAGCGCCCAGACCGGGGGAGGGATGGAGACCCAGTACTTC. Amino acid sequence: CASSAQTGGGMETQYF. The chain links TRBV9 to TRBJ2-5, with 7 positions matching TRBD2. Germline V CDR1 and CDR2: SGDLS, YYNGEE. The CDR3 runs to 16 residues. J gave up 5 bases and V 3 bases, and 13 bases lay outside the gene matches.

Points on this clone: Germline and junction disagree at one end, which may indicate a read error. The DNA of the CDR3 is TGTGCTAGCAGCTTAGTCGACTCCGTTGTGTGGACAGGACCAAATAATGAAAAACTGTTTTTT. Protein product: CASSLVDSVVWTGPNNEKLFF. The rearrangement uses TRBV7-7 and TRBJ1-4; 7 nucleotides match TRBD1. Germline CDR1 and CDR2: SSHAT and FNYEAQ (reference sequence). The CDR3 sequence is 21 residues long. The variable domain in full, completed from reference TRBV7-7 and TRBJ1-4, reads GAGVSQSPRYKVTKRGQDVTLRCDPISSHATLYWYQQALGQGPEFLTYFNYEAQPDKSGLPSDRFSAERPEGSISTLTIQRTEQRDSAMYRCASSLVDSVVWTGPNNEKLFFGSGTQLSVL.

The CDR3 DNA follows: TGTGCCAGCTCACCCATATCGGGGGCGAGGGCTAACTATGGCTACACCTTC. Its protein is CASSPISGARANYGYTF. The J gene is TRBJ1-2, the V gene TRBV18; D may be TRBD1 (6 bases). V lost 3 bases and J 0 bases, leaving 17 bases between the germline ends. CDR1 and CDR2 (germline): KGHSH, LQKENI. The CDR3 covers 17 residues.

This chain links TRBV7-9 with TRBJ2-1, with 10 nucleotides matching TRBD2. Germline CDR1 reads SEHNR; CDR2 reads FQNEAQ (reference sequence). This CDR3 is built from 16 residues. With 5 bases clipped from V and 3 bases from J, the junction kept 7 bases outside the gene matches. For the CDR3, the DNA is TGTGCCAGCAGCCTCCACGGGACTAGCGACTACAATGAGCAGTTCTTC. The encoded protein is CASSLHGTSDYNEQFF. The full variable domain, in which reference TRBV7-9 and TRBJ2-1 provide the parts outside the CDR3, is DTGVSQNPRHKITKRGQNVTFRCDPISEHNRLYWYRQTLGQGPEFLTYFQNEAQLEKSRLLSDRFSAERPKGSFSTLEIQRTEQGDSAMYLCASSLHGTSDYNEQFFGPGTRLTVL.

The J gene is TRBJ2-5, the V gene TRBV5-6; 8 positions match TRBD1. Trimming took 4 bases from V and 4 from J; bases not matched to a gene: 6. Germline-derived CDR1 and CDR2 are SGHDT and YYEEEE. The CDR3 extends over 14 amino acids. As DNA, the CDR3 is TGTGCCAGCAGCACGTCAGGGGGCGGAGAGACCCAGTACTTC. As protein: CASSTSGGGETQYF.

The chain has TRBV6-6 and TRBJ1-2; a weak D match, TRBD1 (5 bases). The CDR3 is 14 residues long. Germline CDR1 and CDR2: MNHNY and SVGAGI (reference sequence). The germline V and J ends were trimmed by 6 bases and 2 bases, with 13 bases remaining between them. The CDR3, as DNA: TGTGCCAGCAGCGAGCAGGGAGTCAACTATGGCTACACCTTC. This translates into CASSEQGVNYGYTF.

This rearrangement joins TRBV5-4 to TRBJ2-1; perhaps TRBD2 as D (5 bases). Germline values: CDR1 SGHNT, CDR2 YYREEE (reference sequence). V was trimmed by 1 base and J by 2 bases, leaving 7 bases between them. The CDR3 is made up of 14 amino acids. The CDR3 nucleotides are TGTGCCAGCAGCTTGAGGCGGGCCTACAATGAGCAGTTCTTC. Translated: CASSLRRAYNEQFF. The full variable domain, its missing parts supplied by reference TRBV5-4 and TRBJ2-1, is ETGVTQSPTHLIKTRGQQVTLRCSSQSGHNTVSWYQQALGQGPQFIFQYYREEENGRGNFPPRFSGLQFPNYSSELNVNALELDDSALYLCASSLRRAYNEQFFGPGTRLTVL.

V usage is TRBV10-3 and J usage is TRBJ1-1; D unresolved. This CDR3 is 14 amino acids long. Germline V gene lookup returns CDR1 ENHRY and CDR2 SYGVKD. V shed 1 base and J shed 4 bases, with 10 bases lying between them. CDR3 amino acids: CAISELGMSTEAFF. In nucleotides, the CDR3 is TGTGCCATCAGTGAGTTGGGGATGAGCACTGAAGCTTTCTTT.

This clone is a singleton in its sample. This chain uses TRBV28 with TRBJ2-7, with 8 bases lining up with TRBD2. CDR1 and CDR2 from the germline V gene are MDHEN and SYDVKM. This CDR3 is 14 amino acids long. V dropped 5 bases and J dropped 3; count of bases not matched to a gene: 6. CDR3 nucleotide sequence: TGTGCCAGCAGTCAACATAGCGGGAACTACGAGCAGTACTTC. Encoded protein: CASSQHSGNYEQYF.

The chain couples TRBV5-1 to TRBJ1-1; 7 nucleotides agree with TRBD1. The V and J ends lost 4 bases and 4 bases, in that order; junction bases with no gene match: 4. CDR1 and CDR2 from the germline V gene are SGHRS and YFSETQ. CDR3 length: 13 residues. The CDR3 DNA reads as TGCGCCAGCAGCGTCACAGGGGTCACTGAAGCTTTCTTT. The encoded protein is CASSVTGVTEAFF.

For the CDR3, the DNA is TGTGCCGGCCGGCCGAGCGGGCCTTTCTACGAGCAGTACTTC. Its translation: CAGRPSGPFYEQYF. The V call is TRBV2, the J call TRBJ2-7; possibly TRBD2 for D (6 bases). Trimming pared 11 bases from V and 3 bases from J, leaving 20 bases between. The CDR3 sequence is 14 residues long. Germline CDR1 is SNHLY and CDR2 is FYNNEI.

The sample holds one count of this clone. CDR3 DNA: TGTGCCAGCAGCCCAGGGACAGGGCCAACTAATGAAAAACTGTTTTTT. Translated, it gives CASSPGTGPTNEKLFF. The V and J genes are TRBV7-9 and TRBJ1-4; 9 nucleotides agree with TRBD1. This CDR3 spans 16 amino acids. The V gene's germline CDR1 is SEHNR and CDR2 FQNEAQ (reference sequence). J was trimmed by 0 bases and V by 5 bases; bases with no gene match: 4. Filled out from reference TRBV7-9 and TRBJ1-4, the complete variable domain reads DTGVSQNPRHKITKRGQNVTFRCDPISEHNRLYWYRQTLGQGPEFLTYFQNEAQLEKSRLLSDRFSAERPKGSFSTLEIQRTEQGDSAMYLCASSPGTGPTNEKLFFGSGTQLSVL.